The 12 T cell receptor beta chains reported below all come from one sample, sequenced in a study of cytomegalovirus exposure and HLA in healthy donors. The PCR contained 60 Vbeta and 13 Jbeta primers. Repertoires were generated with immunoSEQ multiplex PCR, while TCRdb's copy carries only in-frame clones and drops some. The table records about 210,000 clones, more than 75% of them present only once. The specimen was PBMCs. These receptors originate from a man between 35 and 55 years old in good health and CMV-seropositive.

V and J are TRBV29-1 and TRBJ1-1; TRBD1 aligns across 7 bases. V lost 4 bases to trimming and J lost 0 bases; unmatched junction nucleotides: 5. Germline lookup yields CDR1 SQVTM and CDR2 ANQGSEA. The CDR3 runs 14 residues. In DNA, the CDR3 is TGCAGCGTTGTCCCCGACAGGGTGAACACTGAAGCTTTCTTT. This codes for CSVVPDRVNTEAFF.

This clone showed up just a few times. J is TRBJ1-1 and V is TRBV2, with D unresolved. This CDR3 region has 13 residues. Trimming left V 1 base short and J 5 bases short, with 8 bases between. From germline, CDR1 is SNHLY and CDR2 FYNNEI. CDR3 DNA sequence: TGTGCCAGCAGTGAAGAAACGGGAACTGAAGCTTTCTTT. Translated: CASSEETGTEAFF. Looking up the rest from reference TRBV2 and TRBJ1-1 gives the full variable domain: EPEVTQTPSHQVTQMGQEVILRCVPISNHLYFYWYRQILGQKVEFLVSFYNNEISEKSEIFDDQFSVERPDGSNFTLKIRSTKLEDSAMYFCASSEETGTEAFFGQGTRLTVV.

For the CDR3, the DNA is TGTGCCAGCAGCTTGGACAGGGGGAGTTACTACGAGCAGTACTTC. It encodes CASSLDRGSYYEQYF. The chain carries TRBV7-6 and TRBJ2-7; 10 bases match TRBD1. The CDR3 contains 15 residues. With V trimmed by 3 bases and J by 3 bases, 5 bases remained unmatched. CDR1 and CDR2 (germline): SGHVS, FNYEAQ.

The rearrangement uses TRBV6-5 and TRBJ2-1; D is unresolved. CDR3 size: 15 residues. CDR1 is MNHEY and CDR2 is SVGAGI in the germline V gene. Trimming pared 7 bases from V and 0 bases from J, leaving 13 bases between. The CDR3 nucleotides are TGTGCCAGCATCGGAAGGAGAAGCTCCTACAATGAGCAGTTCTTC. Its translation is CASIGRRSSYNEQFF.

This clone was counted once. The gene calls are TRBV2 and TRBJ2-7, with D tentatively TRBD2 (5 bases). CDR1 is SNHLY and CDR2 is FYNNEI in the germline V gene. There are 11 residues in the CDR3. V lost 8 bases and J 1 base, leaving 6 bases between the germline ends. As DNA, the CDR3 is TGTGCCAGCCGGGATTCCTACGAGCAGTACGTC. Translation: CASRDSYEQYV.

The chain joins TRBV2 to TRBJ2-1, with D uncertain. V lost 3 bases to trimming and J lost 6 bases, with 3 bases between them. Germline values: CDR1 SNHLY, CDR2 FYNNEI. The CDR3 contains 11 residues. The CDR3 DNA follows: TGTGCCAGCAGTGACAGCAATGAGCAGTTCTTC. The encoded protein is CASSDSNEQFF.

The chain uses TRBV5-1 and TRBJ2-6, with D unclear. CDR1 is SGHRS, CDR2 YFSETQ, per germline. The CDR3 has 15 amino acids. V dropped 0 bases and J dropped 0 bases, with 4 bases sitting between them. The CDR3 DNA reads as TGCGCCAGCAGCTTGGACAACTCTGGGGCCAACGTCCTGACTTTC. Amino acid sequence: CASSLDNSGANVLTF.

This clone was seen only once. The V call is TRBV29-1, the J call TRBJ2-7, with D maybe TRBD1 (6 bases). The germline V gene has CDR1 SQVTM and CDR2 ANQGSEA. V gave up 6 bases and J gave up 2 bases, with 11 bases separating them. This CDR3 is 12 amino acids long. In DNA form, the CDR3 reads TGCAGCGTCGTGGACAGTGCCTACGAGCAGTACTTC. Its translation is CSVVDSAYEQYF.

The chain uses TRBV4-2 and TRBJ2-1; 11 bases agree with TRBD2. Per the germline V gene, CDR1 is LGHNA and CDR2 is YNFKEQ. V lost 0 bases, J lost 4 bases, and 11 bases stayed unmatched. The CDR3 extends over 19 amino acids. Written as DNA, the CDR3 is TGTGCCAGCAGCCAAGACCCAGATAGCGGGAGGGCCCTATACAATGAGCAGTTCTTC. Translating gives CASSQDPDSGRALYNEQFF.

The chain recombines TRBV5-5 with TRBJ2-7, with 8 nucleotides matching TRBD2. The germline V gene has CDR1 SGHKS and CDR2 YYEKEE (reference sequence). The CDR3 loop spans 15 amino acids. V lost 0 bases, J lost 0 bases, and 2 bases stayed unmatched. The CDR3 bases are TGTGCCAGCAGCTTGGGACTAGCGAGCTCCTACGAGCAGTACTTC. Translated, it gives CASSLGLASSYEQYF.

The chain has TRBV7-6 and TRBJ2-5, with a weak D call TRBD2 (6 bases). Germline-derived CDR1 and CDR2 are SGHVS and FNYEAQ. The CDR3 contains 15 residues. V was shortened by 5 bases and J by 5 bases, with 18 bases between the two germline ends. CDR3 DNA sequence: TGTGCCAGCAGCGGGAGGAGGGACGTGGGGGAGACCCAGTACTTC. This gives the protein CASSGRRDVGETQYF. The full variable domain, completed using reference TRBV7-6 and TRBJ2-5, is GAGVSQSPRYKVTKRGQDVALRCDPISGHVSLYWYRQALGQGPEFLTYFNYEAQQDKSGLPNDRFSAERPEGSISTLTIQRTEQRDSAMYRCASSGRRDVGETQYFGPGTRLLVL.

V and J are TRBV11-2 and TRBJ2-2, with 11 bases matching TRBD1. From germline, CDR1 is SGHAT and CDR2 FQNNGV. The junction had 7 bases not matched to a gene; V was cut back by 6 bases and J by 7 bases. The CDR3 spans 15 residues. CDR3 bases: TGTGCCAGCAGTTACGGGACAGGGGGGATCGGGGAGCTGTTTTTT. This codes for CASSYGTGGIGELFF.